What follows is one TCR beta chain and its context. Its antigen is currently unknown. CDR3 length: 16 residues. V lost 3 bases, J lost 0 bases, and 11 bases lay in between. Germline CDR1 SGHAT, CDR2 FQNNGV. The extraction recovered at least 6 micrograms of total RNA per sample. A J-beta primer mix and a sample-barcoded 5' primer were used in a second PCR of roughly 7 to 12 cycles. One entry per CDR3 protein results from TCRdb running MiXCR on the 5' RACE reads. In the table there are roughly 2 million distinct CDR3 sequences, around 48% of which are singletons. The data are from a study of blood T cells in healthy people across ages. Study results and caveats: Conclusively comparing naive with antigen-experienced cells was impossible with unsorted PBMCs. CMV status of donors was unknown, possibly confounding expanded clonotype changes.

This clonotype originated in a woman in her thirties or forties in good health. The sequencing input was blood. The V gene is TRBV11-2, the J gene TRBJ1-4; D unresolved. In DNA, the CDR3 is TGTGCCAGCAGCTTGCGACCGACTGCAACTAATGAAAAACTGTTTTTT. It encodes CASSLRPTATNEKLFF.